The T cell receptor beta chain described here comes from a study of a mutant IDH1 vaccine in newly diagnosed glioma. As for the study in general: Mean patient age was around 40 years; roughly 62% were male and approximately 38% female. Participants attended visit V12, the safety follow-up, at week 35, and then attended visit V13 at week 47.

Time point here: week 47, end of study. The vaccine gave 300 ug of a 20-mer mutant IDH1 peptide subcutaneously per dose. The germline V gene has CDR1 MNHNS and CDR2 SASEGT. The CDR3 covers 16 residues. The trim removed 4 bases at V and 7 bases at J, leaving 8 bases unmatched. A remark on this clone: The target antigen is unknown.

Points from the study as a whole: Among top peripheral T cell clonotypes, changes seemed unrelated to pseudoprogression.

TCRdb keeps only in-frame clones here, not all; method: immunoSEQ multiplex PCR. The profile shows approximately 56,000 clones, less than 65% of them singletons. The sequence was collected from a man in his forties with glioma. Some clones in this sample may be carry-over from other donors' samples. The input for sequencing was peripheral blood mononuclear cells (PBMCs), taken from a glioma patient whose treatment included an IDH1 peptide vaccine. The rearrangement links TRBV6-1 to TRBJ1-6, with TRBD1 matching 9 bases. The CDR3 region is CASSAGTGLGNSPLHF. The DNA for the CDR3 is TGTGCCAGCAGTGCCGGGACAGGGCTTGGGAATTCACCCCTCCACTTT.